This entry lists 9 T cell receptor beta chains sequenced from one sample in a study of T cell repertoires in cytomegalovirus infection. TCRdb itself ran the reads through MiXCR, one entry per CDR3 protein. This repertoire shows about 330,000 distinct CDR3 sequences, roughly 36% found once; its top ten account for around an eighth. For these receptors, no antigen is known. Material: cultured PBMCs, obtained from culture after CMV antigen stimulation. These receptors all come from a human donor in good health (CMV status not recorded). Some clones in this sample may be carry-over from other donors' samples.

In its sample, this clonotype was seen a few times. The rearrangement uses TRBV7-9 and TRBJ2-5, with 10 bases matching TRBD2. The trim removed 5 bases at V and 1 base at J, leaving 7 bases unmatched. Germline CDR1 is SEHNR and CDR2 is FQNEAQ (reference sequence). The CDR3 loop spans 16 amino acids. The CDR3 reads CASSIRLAGLQETQYF. For the CDR3, the DNA is TGTGCCAGCAGCATAAGACTAGCGGGCCTCCAAGAGACCCAGTACTTC.

The table lists this clonotype with a few counts. The chain carries TRBV18 and TRBJ2-1; 11 bases match TRBD2. Germline V gives CDR1 KGHSH, CDR2 LQKENI. CDR3 length equals 16 residues. V was pared by 6 bases and J by 4 bases, with 8 bases of the junction left unmatched. CDR3 amino acids: CASSLTSGAFYNEQFF. CDR3 DNA: TGTGCCAGCTCCCTGACTAGCGGGGCGTTTTACAATGAGCAGTTCTTC. Filled out from reference TRBV18 and TRBJ2-1, the complete variable domain reads NAGVMQNPRHLVRRRGQEARLRCSPMKGHSHVYWYRQLPEEGLKFMVYLQKENIIDESGMPKERFSAEFPKEGPSILRIQQVVRGDSAAYFCASSLTSGAFYNEQFFGPGTRLTVL.

This clonotype turned up a few times. V is TRBV11-3 and J is TRBJ2-7, with no clear D. The CDR3 is 13 amino acids. Germline assignment: CDR1 SGHNT and CDR2 YENEEA. V lost 1 base, J lost 5 bases, and 9 bases lay in between. DNA for the CDR3: TGTGCCAGCAGCTTAGGGCCCCGCAACGAGCAGTACTTC. Translation: CASSLGPRNEQYF.

The chain recombines TRBV5-6 with TRBJ2-3; TRBD1 agrees at 8 bases. From germline, CDR1 is SGHDT and CDR2 YYEEEE. The CDR3 has 14 amino acids. Trimming at V came to 1 base and at J to 2 bases, leaving 0 bases not matched to a gene. The CDR3 sequence: CASSLQGATDTQYF. The CDR3 DNA sequence: TGTGCCAGCAGCTTGCAGGGGGCCACAGATACGCAGTATTTT.

As for this clonotype: Germline is not matched at one junction end, which may reflect a read error. The J gene is TRBJ2-3, the V gene TRBV4-1; D is undetermined. The V gene's germline CDR1 is MGHRA and CDR2 YSYEKL. The CDR3 length is 15 residues. CDR3: CASSQDGKERDTQYF. The DNA of the CDR3 is TGTGCCAGCAGCCAAGACGGCAAGGAGAGGGATACGCAGTATTTT.

The rearrangement uses TRBV7-2 and TRBJ2-1, with TRBD1 matching over 8 bases. The V gene end was trimmed by 4 bases and the J gene end by 9 bases; junction bases not matched to a gene: 5. This CDR3 has 13 residues. The germline V gene encodes CDR1 SGHTA and CDR2 FQGNSA. The chain's CDR3 is CASSSDRVREQFF. In nucleotides, the CDR3 is TGTGCCAGCAGCTCGGACAGGGTTCGTGAGCAGTTCTTC.

CDR3 sequence: CASSYSGQGNEQFF. The CDR3 DNA is TGTGCCAGCAGTTACTCTGGGCAGGGCAATGAGCAGTTCTTC. V and J are TRBV6-6 and TRBJ2-1, with D possibly being TRBD1 (5 bases). The CDR3 spans 14 residues. V was shortened by 0 bases and J by 6 bases, with 9 bases between the two germline ends. Germline CDR1 and CDR2: MNHNY and SVGAGI (reference sequence).

The rearrangement uses TRBV6-5 and TRBJ1-6; D is uncertain. Germline V CDR1 and CDR2: MNHEY, SVGAGI. The CDR3 runs to 15 residues. Trimming cost V 0 bases and J 4 bases, with 7 bases left between them. CDR3 bases: TGTGCCAGCAGTTACTCATCAGGTTATAATTCACCCCTCCACTTT. Translated, it gives CASSYSSGYNSPLHF.

This clonotype was seen repeatedly, ten times or more. The chain employs TRBV5-6 and TRBJ2-7; D is unclear. Per germline, CDR1 SGHDT and CDR2 YYEEEE. Trimming pared 0 bases from V and 8 bases from J, leaving 12 bases between. The CDR3 is made up of 13 amino acids. The CDR3 region is CASSLGSPRKQYF. CDR3 coding DNA: TGTGCCAGCAGCTTGGGAAGTCCCCGGAAGCAGTACTTC.